A selection of T cell receptor beta chains follows, all from one sample in a study of cytomegalovirus exposure and HLA in healthy donors. The protocol was immunoSEQ multiplex PCR, while the TCRdb copy is restricted to in-frame clones and leaves out a portion. The table includes about 190,000 clones, roughly 82% detected once. Input material: PBMCs. The receptors were sampled from a woman between 18 and 29 years old in good health and CMV-seronegative. CDR3s include the opening cysteine and the closing phenylalanine or tryptophan. Fields, in order: D gene, CDR3 length, clone size, V gene, J gene, CDR3 protein, CDR3 DNA. The D gene is left open where the match is weak. Clone size is not always given. Where it is, it says once, few, many or a class for expanded clones.

TRBD1	11	NA	TRBV25-1	TRBJ1-1	CASGQGTEAFF	TGTGCCAGTGGACAGGGGACTGAAGCTTTCTTT
TRBD1	15	NA	TRBV19	TRBJ1-1	CASSLRDRKDTEAFF	TGTGCCAGTAGTCTCCGGGACAGGAAGGACACTGAAGCTTTCTTT
NA	12	NA	TRBV7-6	TRBJ2-7	CASSLAPYEQYF	TGTGCCAGCAGTCTGGCCCCCTACGAGCAGTACTTC
TRBD2	17	NA	TRBV19	TRBJ2-5	CASSSRGGLAVKETQYF	TGTGCCAGTAGTTCCAGAGGGGGACTAGCGGTAAAAGAGACCCAGTACTTC
NA	13	NA	TRBV30	TRBJ1-6	CARRGDQTSPLHF	TGTGCCCGGCGCGGGGACCAAACCTCACCCCTCCACTTT
TRBD2	13	NA	TRBV9	TRBJ2-7	CASSSGVYYEQYF	TGTGCCAGCAGTAGCGGGGTCTACTACGAGCAGTACTTC
TRBD1	14	NA	TRBV19	TRBJ1-5	CASNGDRLGQPQHF	TGTGCCAGTAATGGGGACAGGTTAGGTCAGCCCCAGCATTTT
TRBD1	15	NA	TRBV18	TRBJ2-6	CASSDRGQGANVLTF	TGTGCCAGCTCAGACAGGGGGCAAGGGGCCAACGTCCTGACTTTC
NA	14	once	TRBV11-2	TRBJ1-2	CASSSPQGTYGYTF	TGTGCCAGCAGCTCTCCACAGGGTACCTATGGCTACACCTTC
NA	14	NA	TRBV27	TRBJ2-1	CASSAGGIYNEQFF	TGTGCCAGCAGTGCAGGGGGGATCTACAATGAGCAGTTCTTC
TRBD2	12	NA	TRBV4-1	TRBJ2-7	CASLPGGEKQYF	TGCGCCTCCCTTCCGGGGGGGGAGAAGCAGTACTTC
NA	15	NA	TRBV6-4	TRBJ2-1	CASSERGSGYNEQFF	TGTGCCAGCAGTGAACGGGGGAGTGGGTACAATGAGCAGTTCTTC
NA	15	NA	TRBV4-1	TRBJ1-1	CASSQGGPWNTEAFF	TGCGCCAGCAGCCAAGGGGGCCCTTGGAACACTGAAGCTTTCTTT
TRBD1	15	NA	TRBV27	TRBJ2-3	CASSLGTGATDTQYF	TGTGCCAGCAGTTTAGGGACAGGGGCCACAGATACGCAGTATTTT
NA	17	few	TRBV21-1	TRBJ1-1	CASSKEMKRDSGTEAFF	TGTGCCAGCAGCAAAGAAATGAAGAGGGACAGTGGCACTGAAGCTTTCTTT
NA	13	few	TRBV6-1	TRBJ1-1	CASSEVANTEAFF	TGTGCCAGCAGTGAAGTAGCCAACACTGAAGCTTTCTTT
NA	11	NA	TRBV20-1	TRBJ1-2	CSVDRIYGYTF	TGCAGCGTAGACAGGATCTATGGCTACACCTTC
NA	14	NA	TRBV25-1	TRBJ2-1	CASSEIGQGNEQFF	TGTGCCAGCAGTGAGATCGGCCAGGGCAATGAGCAGTTCTTC
TRBD2	17	NA	TRBV5-1	TRBJ2-1	CASSSRLAGGRYNEQFF	TGCGCCAGCAGCTCACGCCTAGCGGGAGGGAGGTACAATGAGCAGTTCTTC
TRBD2	18	few	TRBV7-2	TRBJ2-7	CASSLGGRIAGSSYEQYF	TGTGCCAGCAGCTTGGGCGGGAGGATAGCGGGTAGCTCCTACGAGCAGTACTTC
NA	16	NA	TRBV6-6	TRBJ2-1	CASSYVGGGSRVEQFF	TGTGCCAGCAGTTACGTGGGAGGGGGTTCGCGGGTTGAGCAGTTCTTC
NA	13	NA	TRBV10-3	TRBJ1-5	CATSMSSNQPQHF	TGTGCCACCTCTATGTCTAGCAATCAGCCCCAGCATTTT
NA	13	NA	TRBV10-3	TRBJ1-1	CAITHGGGTEAFF	TGTGCCATCACTCACGGGGGAGGAACTGAAGCTTTCTTT
TRBD2	15	NA	TRBV7-9	TRBJ2-1	CADDAGVGAYNEQFF	TGTGCCGACGACGCGGGAGTAGGGGCCTACAATGAGCAGTTCTTC
NA	15	NA	TRBV7-9	TRBJ1-4	CASSFGRGTNEKLFF	TGTGCCAGCAGCTTTGGTAGGGGAACTAATGAAAAACTGTTTTTT
NA	12	NA	TRBV10-3	TRBJ2-7	CAISAGTYEQYF	TGTGCCATCAGTGCCGGGACCTACGAGCAGTACTTC
NA	15	NA	TRBV19	TRBJ2-2	CASSMIPVRSGELFF	TGTGCCAGTAGTATGATTCCGGTCCGGTCCGGGGAGCTGTTTTTT
NA	14	NA	TRBV4-1	TRBJ1-1	CASSHVALNTEAFF	TGCGCCAGCAGTCACGTAGCCCTGAACACTGAAGCTTTCTTT
TRBD2	15	NA	TRBV18	TRBJ2-2	CASGVREGNTGELFF	TGTGCCAGCGGCGTCCGGGAGGGCAACACCGGGGAGCTGTTTTTT
NA	16	NA	TRBV7-9	TRBJ2-1	CASSSRAGSSYNEQFF	TGTGCCAGCAGCTCGAGGGCGGGATCCTCCTACAATGAGCAGTTCTTC
NA	13	NA	TRBV27	TRBJ2-1	CASSLSMVDKQFF	TGTGCCAGCAGTTTATCGATGGTAGACAAGCAGTTCTTC
TRBD2	17	medium-sized	TRBV11-3	TRBJ2-2	CASSLTTSGSYTGELFF	TGTGCCAGCAGCTTAACGACTAGCGGGAGTTACACCGGGGAGCTGTTTTTT
NA	13	NA	TRBV30	TRBJ2-3	CACSPPPTDTQYF	TGTGCCTGTTCCCCTCCCCCCACAGATACGCAGTATTTT
TRBD1	19	NA	TRBV30	TRBJ1-3	CAWSVGPDRGLSKGNTIYF	TGTGCCTGGAGTGTAGGACCGGACAGGGGGTTATCTAAAGGAAACACCATATATTTT
NA	15	NA	TRBV19	TRBJ2-1	CASGEGGSSYNEQFF	TGTGCCAGTGGAGAGGGGGGGAGCTCCTACAATGAGCAGTTCTTC
NA	15	NA	TRBV7-2	TRBJ1-1	CASSSAPGGNTEAFF	TGTGCCAGCAGCTCCGCCCCGGGGGGGAACACTGAAGCTTTCTTT
NA	15	NA	TRBV1	TRBJ2-7	CTSSHDSGVSYEQYF	TGCACCAGCAGCCACGACAGCGGGGTTTCCTACGAGCAGTACTTC
TRBD2	17	few	TRBV7-9	TRBJ2-1	CASSLWISGRFDNEQFF	TGTGCCAGCAGCTTATGGATCAGCGGGAGGTTTGACAATGAGCAGTTCTTC
TRBD1	13	NA	TRBV5-1	TRBJ1-1	CASSSTGVAEAFF	TGCGCCAGCAGCTCAACAGGGGTCGCTGAAGCTTTCTTT
NA	14	NA	TRBV7-2	TRBJ2-1	CASSPRRRDNEQFF	TGTGCCAGCAGCCCGAGACGGCGGGACAATGAGCAGTTCTTC
NA	16	NA	TRBV6-1	TRBJ2-7	CASSERWGTSNYEQYF	TGTGCCAGCAGTGAAAGGTGGGGGACATCCAACTACGAGCAGTACTTC
NA	16	NA	TRBV4-1	TRBJ2-2	CASSQDKTSLFGELFF	TGCGCCAGCAGCCAAGATAAAACTAGTCTTTTCGGCGAGCTGTTTTTT
NA	12	NA	TRBV19	TRBJ1-5	CASKGVNQPQHF	TGTGCCAGTAAGGGAGTCAATCAGCCCCAGCATTTT